Listed below are T cell receptor beta chains from one sample, sequenced in a study of blood T cell repertoires in COVID-19. Only in-frame clones appear in the TCRdb table, and some are missing; sequencing was by immunoSEQ multiplex PCR. The sample carries roughly 180,000 clones, approximately 85% recorded once. The specimen was peripheral blood. These receptors were collected from an older woman with acute or convalescent COVID-19. CDR3s leave out the opening cysteine and the closing phenylalanine or tryptophan. D genes are given only for firm matches. Rows may omit the clone size; those that give it use once, few, many or a size class.

ASSRQRGGQPQH,-,TRBV18,-
ASSIVNTVDNSPLH,-,TRBV19,-
ASRGGLSQNTEAF,-,TRBV5-1,-
SVAGTGRREQY,-,TRBV29-1,TRBD1
SVEVWTTGNTIY,-,TRBV29-1,-
ATFAQGANTEAF,-,TRBV7-9,TRBD1
ASSRGLVPRGTQY,-,TRBV7-2,-
ASTSYTQKLF,-,TRBV19,-
ASTGGTRGYT,-,TRBV28,-
ASSVAVAGGTYGYT,-,TRBV9,TRBD1
ASSDAGSGDTQY,-,TRBV25-1,-
ASAVRELANNEQF,once,TRBV27,-
ASTQGTYNEQF,-,TRBV3-1/TRBV3-2,-
ASSVVAGGPQETQY,-,TRBV9,-
ASSLRRTSGNTIY,-,TRBV28,-
ATKGQGGTQY,-,TRBV24-1,TRBD1
ASSDRGGTDTQY,-,TRBV10-1,TRBD2
ASSSQGQAPNVLT,-,TRBV27,TRBD1
ASSLGLAEETQY,-,TRBV7-9,TRBD2
ASSLGQGGETQY,-,TRBV5-1,-
ATSTAGRANTEAF,-,TRBV15,-
ASSPGTQNTEAF,-,TRBV28,-
ASSLGGRARETQY,-,TRBV7-8,-
ASSLESGSEQF,-,TRBV7-2,TRBD2
ASSIGRGSYNEQF,-,TRBV19,-
ASRLTPGLAGGHANNEQF,-,TRBV7-3,TRBD2
ASSQAGVRSEQF,-,TRBV3-1/TRBV3-2,-
ASSLESRGQGEQF,-,TRBV7-8,TRBD1
ASSDGTGGNTEAF,-,TRBV9,TRBD1
ASTGTGGRTEAF,-,TRBV19,TRBD1
ASSEAPGYSNQPQH,-,TRBV6-1,-